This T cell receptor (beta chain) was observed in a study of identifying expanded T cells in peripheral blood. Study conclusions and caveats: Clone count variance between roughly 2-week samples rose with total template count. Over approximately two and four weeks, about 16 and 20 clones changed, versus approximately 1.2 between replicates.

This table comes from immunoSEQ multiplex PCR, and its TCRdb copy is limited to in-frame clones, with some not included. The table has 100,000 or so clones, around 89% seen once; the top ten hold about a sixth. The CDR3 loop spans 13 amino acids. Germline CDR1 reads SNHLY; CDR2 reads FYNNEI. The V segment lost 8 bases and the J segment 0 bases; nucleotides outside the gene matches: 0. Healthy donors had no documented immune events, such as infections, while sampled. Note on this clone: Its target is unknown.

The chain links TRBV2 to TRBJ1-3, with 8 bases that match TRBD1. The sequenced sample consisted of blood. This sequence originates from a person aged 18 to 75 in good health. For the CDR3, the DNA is TGTGCCAGCGGACAGGGCTCTGGAAACACCATATATTTT. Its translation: CASGQGSGNTIYF.